This T cell receptor beta chain was sequenced in a study of cytomegalovirus exposure and HLA in healthy donors. Points from the study as a whole: Being productive about 87% or about 30% of the time was typical of most TCR beta V segments in an earlier analysis. Reportedly, diagnosis of cytomegalovirus status by the classifier showed high specificity and sensitivity. With DRB1 most and HLA-C fewest, TCR association rates differed between HLA loci in a later analysis.

In nominal health when sampled, donors likely had unrecorded immune exposures nonetheless. With 60 Vbeta and 13 Jbeta primers, the PCR was carried out. Libraries were prepared by immunoSEQ multiplex PCR; TCRdb keeps only in-frame clonotypes and omits some of them. This sample has fewer than 150,000 clones, with 60% to 85% found just once. With respect to this clone: What it binds is not known.

J gave up 5 bases and V 6 bases, and 11 bases lay outside the gene matches. This CDR3 comprises 17 residues. The germline V gene has CDR1 LGHNT and CDR2 FRNRAP. The receptor comes from a male donor in good health and CMV-seronegative. The rearrangement uses TRBV12-5 and TRBJ1-6, with 9 bases that match TRBD1. The specimen sequenced was PBMCs. DNA of the CDR3: TGTGCTAGTGGGACGCTTATCCGGGACAGGGATAATTCACCCCTCCACTTT. Translating it yields CASGTLIRDRDNSPLHF.